The T cell receptor beta chain described here comes from a study of blood T cell repertoires in COVID-19. Some clones are missing from TCRdb's copy, which holds only in-frame ones; the method was immunoSEQ multiplex PCR. The data contain over 250,000 clones, over 70% of them singletons. The TCR originated in a woman aged 40 to 50 who had recovered from COVID-19. The sample comprised peripheral blood.

The CDR3 sequence is CASSTGTVRNYGYTF. In DNA form, the CDR3 reads TGCGCCAGCAGCACAGGGACAGTTAGAAACTATGGCTACACCTTC. V gene TRBV5-1 combines with J gene TRBJ1-2; 7 nucleotides align to TRBD1. This CDR3 is built from 15 residues. V gave up 4 bases and J gave up 2 bases; unmatched junction bases: 8. Germline lookup yields CDR1 SGHRS and CDR2 YFSETQ.